Below, 2 T cell receptor beta chains from the same sample are listed, as sequenced in a study of Ad26.COV2.S vaccination and SARS-CoV-2 variants. Indicated treatment: some 19 received Ad26.COV2.S at low or high dose, single or two shots; roughly five received placebo; per-sample allocation not given. It was on day 63 after the first vaccine or placebo injection that samples were taken. The assay was immunoSEQ multiplex PCR, and TCRdb's table has in-frame clones only and misses some. The sample yields some 410,000 clones, roughly 90% seen once. The sample was peripheral blood, taken in a trial of Ad26.COV2.S vaccine versus placebo. The receptors derive from a person aged 18-60 years who received the Ad26.COV2.S COVID-19 vaccine or a placebo.

This clone was counted a single time. The rearrangement uses TRBV29-1 and TRBJ1-2; no firm D call. The CDR3 is made up of 12 amino acids. Germline CDR1 is SQVTM and CDR2 is ANQGSEA. Trimming pared 5 bases from V and 8 bases from J, leaving 15 bases between. CDR3 bases: TGCAGCGTTTTAGAGGTTTCAGGAGGCTACACCTTC. As protein: CSVLEVSGGYTF.

This clone was seen once. This sample includes further DNA sequences coding for the same CDR3. V is TRBV9 and J is TRBJ2-7; 9 nucleotides line up with TRBD2. This CDR3 has 14 residues. Trimming at V came to 0 bases and at J to 4 bases, leaving 2 bases not matched to a gene. CDR1 and CDR2 (germline): SGDLS, YYNGEE. The CDR3: CASSVGSGGYEQYF. The DNA of the CDR3 is TGTGCCAGCAGCGTAGGTAGCGGGGGTTACGAGCAGTACTTC.